The following is a TCR beta chain sequence with its context. The data were obtained in a study of CD8+ T cells in alopecia areata. Sequencing relied on a cDNA template that was reverse transcribed from extracted RNA. Generated by immunoSEQ multiplex PCR, the TCRdb table keeps only in-frame clones and is missing some. Of 180,000 or so clones detected, 58% appear once; the ten largest clones hold roughly 17%. Treatment defined: oral pan-JAK inhibitor, 5-10 mg twice daily. Germline loops: CDR1 MGHRA, CDR2 YSYEKL. Losses at the gene ends were 2 bases for V and 2 bases for J; bases not matched to a gene: 2. The CDR3 runs to 15 residues.

Sequenced material: CD4+ T cells sorted from blood, taken at approximately week 60, from a patient treated with tofacitinib. This chain uses TRBV4-1 with TRBJ2-3; TRBD2 matches at 9 bases. The TCR originated in a human donor with alopecia areata. The CDR3 region is CASSQPSGVTDTQYF. The CDR3 DNA reads TGCGCCAGCAGCCAACCTAGCGGGGTCACAGATACGCAGTATTTT.